This T cell receptor beta chain was retrieved from a study of T cell changes during pregnancy in multiple sclerosis. The data were produced by immunoSEQ multiplex PCR, yet TCRdb's version contains in-frame clones alone and is incomplete. The sample has approximately 130,000 clones, roughly 92% seen once. V trimming: 5 bases; J trimming: 1 base; junction bases outside the gene matches: 9. The CDR3 consists of 16 residues. Germline V lookup: CDR1 MDHEN, CDR2 SYDVKM. The V and J genes are TRBV28 and TRBJ1-1, with TRBD1 identical over 8 bases. The sequence was obtained from a female donor with multiple sclerosis, enrolled in a pregnancy study. Here the sequenced sample was peripheral blood, taken before pregnancy. CDR3 bases: TGTGCCAGCAGTGAACCGGGACAGGTTCCGAACACTGAAGCTTTCTTT. It encodes CASSEPGQVPNTEAFF.